The next 27 T cell receptor beta chains were all read from a single sample in a study of T cell changes during pregnancy in multiple sclerosis (dated by TCRdb to between 2018 and 2020). The method behind the library was the immunoSEQ multiplex PCR assay. The table was pulled from immuneACCESS by TCRdb, which kept in-frame rearrangements only. Such tables lose some clones; where checked, under half of the loss comes from unresolved V genes, and the rest has no known cause. Present in this sample are about 59,000 clones, just over 90% of which were seen just once. Of the sample, approximately 0.35% is held by the ten largest clones. The source was CD4+ T cells from peripheral blood mononuclear cells, collected before pregnancy. Receptor source: a female donor with multiple sclerosis, enrolled in a pregnancy study.

The V gene is TRBV6-6, the J gene TRBJ2-5; 9 bases agree with TRBD2. Germline trimming cut 5 bases from V and 4 bases from J; bases unmatched to any gene: 8. CDR3 length: 15 residues. In germline, CDR1 is MNHNY, CDR2 SVGAGI (reference sequence). CDR3 region: CASSPLAGPGETQYF. DNA for the CDR3: TGTGCCAGCAGTCCGCTAGCGGGGCCAGGAGAGACCCAGTACTTC.

The chain uses TRBV5-1 and TRBJ2-2; 16 positions agree with TRBD2. V trimming: 4 bases; J trimming: 3 bases; junction bases outside the gene matches: 6. This CDR3 region has 18 residues. CDR1 and CDR2 (germline): SGHRS, YFSETQ. This CDR3 reads CASSRGLAGGLDTGELFF. CDR3 coding DNA: TGCGCCAGCAGCCGGGGACTAGCGGGAGGGCTGGACACCGGGGAGCTGTTTTTT. The full variable domain, with the rest looked up from reference TRBV5-1 and TRBJ2-2, is KAGVTQTPRYLIKTRGQQVTLSCSPISGHRSVSWYQQTPGQGLQFLFEYFSETQRNKGNFPGRFSGRQFSNSRSEMNVSTLELGDSALYLCASSRGLAGGLDTGELFFGEGSRLTVL.

With regard to this clone: The junction differs from germline at one of its ends, possibly a read error. The chain recombines TRBV7-7 with TRBJ2-5, with 8 positions matching TRBD2. Germline CDR1 SSHAT, CDR2 FNYEAQ (reference sequence). The CDR3 is 15 amino acids. The CDR3 sequence is CASSPTGRAGETQYF. CDR3 in DNA: TGTGCTAGCAGCCCGACCGGGAGGGCCGGGGAGACCCAGTACTTC.

The V call is TRBV7-3, the J call TRBJ2-1; TRBD2 matches at 12 bases. Germline V CDR1 and CDR2: SGHTA, FQGTGA. The CDR3 totals 15 residues. V dropped 2 bases and J dropped 9; count of bases not matched to a gene: 5. The CDR3 region has the DNA TGTGCCAGCAGCTTACAACTAGCGGGAGGAGGTGAGCAGTTCTTC. Residues: CASSLQLAGGGEQFF.

The chain recombines TRBV18 with TRBJ1-1; possibly TRBD1 for D (6 bases). Germline V gene data show CDR1 as KGHSH and CDR2 as LQKENI. Trimming took off 2 bases at V and 5 bases at J, with 15 bases between the two ends. There are 15 residues in the CDR3. The CDR3 here is CASSPDWGQGTEAFF. For the CDR3, the DNA is TGTGCCAGCTCACCAGATTGGGGGCAGGGGACTGAAGCTTTCTTT.

The CDR3 sequence is CASSLRARGEQFF. The CDR3 DNA reads TGTGCCAGCAGCCTTAGGGCTCGCGGGGAGCAGTTCTTC. The chain joins TRBV7-2 to TRBJ2-1, with a weak D call TRBD2 (5 bases). Deletions cut 5 bases from V and 10 bases from J, with 15 bases between. The CDR3 contains 13 residues. Looked up from germline, CDR1 is SGHTA and CDR2 is FQGNSA.

CDR3 coding DNA: TGCGCCAGCAGCTTGGAGTTGGGGCAGAGGACTGAAGCTTTCTTT. Its protein is CASSLELGQRTEAFF. The chain recombines TRBV5-1 with TRBJ1-1; weak D call: TRBD1 (5 bases). The CDR3 consists of 15 residues. Germline CDR1 reads SGHRS; CDR2 reads YFSETQ. Trimming pared 0 bases from V and 5 bases from J, leaving 14 bases between.

This chain links TRBV28 with TRBJ1-1; D is undetermined. This CDR3 contains 13 residues. V was pared by 6 bases and J by 1 base, with 9 bases between. CDR1 and CDR2 (germline): MDHEN, SYDVKM. As DNA, the CDR3 is TGTGCCAGCAGGTTGGGAGGGAACACTGAAGCTTTCTTT. Translating it yields CASRLGGNTEAFF.

The chain is built from TRBV29-1 and TRBJ1-5; D is unresolved. CDR3 length: 13 residues. Per the germline V gene, CDR1 is SQVTM and CDR2 is ANQGSEA. V lost 8 bases and J lost 7, with 18 bases in between. In DNA, the CDR3 is TGCAGCTTCGATGAGGGCGTAGGCCAGCCCCAGCATTTT. Translated: CSFDEGVGQPQHF.

The rearrangement joins TRBV27 to TRBJ1-5; D is perhaps TRBD1 (5 bases). Trimming took off 5 bases at V and 9 bases at J, with 14 bases between the two ends. The CDR3 length is 13 residues. The germline gives CDR1 MNHEY, CDR2 SMNVEV (reference sequence). CDR3 amino acids: CASSRDLGRPQHF. CDR3 nucleotide sequence: TGTGCCAGCAGTAGGGACTTAGGACGGCCCCAGCATTTT.

The rearrangement uses TRBV19 and TRBJ1-5, with 11 bases that match TRBD1. Per germline, CDR1 LNHDA and CDR2 SQIVND (reference sequence). V trimming: 5 bases; J trimming: 0 bases; junction bases outside the gene matches: 9. The CDR3 loop spans 18 amino acids. CDR3 sequence (DNA): TGTGCCAGTAGTCCCCACCCCGGACAGGGGGCTAGCAATCAGCCCCAGCATTTT. Translated, it gives CASSPHPGQGASNQPQHF.

This chain connects TRBV18 to TRBJ2-6; 7 bases agree with TRBD1. Trimming removed 3 bases from V and 0 bases from J; junction bases left unmatched: 5. The CDR3 runs to 17 residues. Germline assignment: CDR1 KGHSH and CDR2 LQKENI. CDR3 sequence (DNA): TGTGCCAGCTCACCCGAGACAGGGCACTCTGGGGCCAACGTCCTGACTTTC. Translating it yields CASSPETGHSGANVLTF.

This clone is a singleton in its sample. This chain connects TRBV29-1 to TRBJ2-7; TRBD1 agrees at 10 bases. Per germline, CDR1 SQVTM and CDR2 ANQGSEA. V lost 5 bases to trimming and J lost 5 bases; unmatched junction nucleotides: 12. The CDR3 totals 15 residues. As DNA, the CDR3 is TGCAGCGTTCTCACCGGGACAGGGGTGGAACACGAGCAGTACTTC. It translates to CSVLTGTGVEHEQYF.

In its sample, this clone was seen once. The chain joins TRBV5-1 to TRBJ2-6; D may be TRBD2 (5 bases). This CDR3 comprises 16 residues. Germline-derived CDR1 and CDR2 are SGHRS and YFSETQ. V dropped 0 bases and J dropped 4 bases, with 11 bases sitting between them. As DNA, the CDR3 is TGCGCCAGCAGCTTGGGGGCGGGTTCAGGGGCCAACGTCCTGACTTTC. Its protein product is CASSLGAGSGANVLTF.

V and J are TRBV27 and TRBJ2-3, with 8 bases matching TRBD2. The V gene end was trimmed by 8 bases and the J gene end by 0 bases; junction bases not matched to a gene: 7. Germline CDR1 is MNHEY and CDR2 is SMNVEV (reference sequence). The length of the CDR3 is 15 residues. This CDR3 is CASRKRETSTDTQYF. Here the CDR3 DNA reads TGTGCCAGCCGGAAGCGGGAGACCAGCACAGATACGCAGTATTTT.

V is TRBV15 and J is TRBJ1-3; D is uncertain. The CDR3 has 14 residues. Germline-derived CDR1 and CDR2 are LNHNV and YYDKDF (reference sequence). With 2 bases removed from V and 1 base from J, the gap between germline ends came to 6 bases. This CDR3 reads CATSRPRSGNTIYF. The CDR3 DNA reads TGTGCCACCAGCAGACCGAGATCTGGAAACACCATATATTTT.

The V call is TRBV7-2, the J call TRBJ2-7, with 7 bases aligning to TRBD2. The CDR3 sequence is 14 residues long. V lost 4 bases and J lost 4; bases outside the gene matches: 7. The germline CDR1 and CDR2 sequences are SGHTA and FQGNSA. The CDR3 bases are TGTGCCAGCAGCTCTAGCGGCGCCGGGTACGAGCAGTACTTC. Translating it yields CASSSSGAGYEQYF. Full variable domain (rest looked up from reference TRBV7-2 and TRBJ2-7): GAGVSQSPSNKVTEKGKDVELRCDPISGHTALYWYRQSLGQGLEFLIYFQGNSAPDKSGLPSDRFSAERTGGSVSTLTIQRTQQEDSAVYLCASSSSGAGYEQYFGPGTRLTVT.

The chain couples TRBV14 to TRBJ2-1; 14 bases agree with TRBD2. The V gene's germline CDR1 is SGHDN and CDR2 FVKESK. The CDR3 loop spans 17 amino acids. Trimming at V came to 1 base and at J to 8 bases, leaving 7 bases not matched to a gene. The CDR3 sequence: CASSQVVRLAGGDEQFF. CDR3 bases: TGTGCCAGCAGCCAAGTAGTAAGACTAGCGGGAGGGGATGAGCAGTTCTTC.

CDR3 coding DNA: TGTGCCAGCAGCGTAGGTTCTCTTACAGATACGCAGTATTTT. Residues: CASSVGSLTDTQYF. This rearrangement joins TRBV9 to TRBJ2-3; no reliable D call. This CDR3 comprises 14 residues. The germline gives CDR1 SGDLS, CDR2 YYNGEE. The V gene lost 0 bases and the J gene lost 3 bases, with 8 bases spanning the gap.

This chain connects TRBV19 to TRBJ1-2; 12 nucleotides match TRBD1. J gave up 2 bases and V 2 bases, and 3 bases lay outside the gene matches. The CDR3 covers 16 residues. In germline, CDR1 is LNHDA, CDR2 SQIVND (reference sequence). As DNA, the CDR3 is TGTGCCAGTAGTATAAGGGACAGGGGGCGCAACTATGGCTACACCTTC. This codes for CASSIRDRGRNYGYTF.

The rearrangement uses TRBV2 and TRBJ2-5; 10 nucleotides line up with TRBD2. This CDR3 comprises 16 residues. From germline, CDR1 is SNHLY and CDR2 FYNNEI. The trim removed 0 bases at V and 10 bases at J, leaving 11 bases unmatched. CDR3 sequence: CASSEARGLAKLSQYF. In DNA, the CDR3 is TGTGCCAGCAGTGAAGCGCGGGGACTAGCGAAATTAAGCCAGTACTTC.

This clone appeared a single time. The J gene is TRBJ1-2, the V gene TRBV10-3, with D hard to call. V dropped 5 bases and J dropped 3 bases, with 10 bases sitting between them. The CDR3 spans 13 residues. Germline lookup yields CDR1 ENHRY and CDR2 SYGVKD. In DNA form, the CDR3 reads TGTGCCATCAGTAAGGACGGGGACTATGGCTACACCTTC. This translates into CAISKDGDYGYTF.

The genes are TRBV5-4 and TRBJ2-5, with TRBD1 as a possible D gene (5 bases). The CDR3 covers 15 residues. The germline V gene has CDR1 SGHNT and CDR2 YYREEE (reference sequence). Trimming took off 0 bases at V and 6 bases at J, with 15 bases between the two ends. CDR3 nucleotides: TGTGCCAGCAGCTTGGACTCAGCAGGGCCCAAGACCCAGTACTTC. It codes for CASSLDSAGPKTQYF.

This clone was recorded at least ten times. V gene TRBV20-1 combines with J gene TRBJ1-2; D is ambiguous. The V gene's germline CDR1 is DFQATT and CDR2 SNEGSKA (reference sequence). This CDR3 has 11 residues. The V end was cut by 3 bases, the J end by 6 bases, with 8 bases between. CDR3 protein: CSASAGNGYTF. The CDR3 DNA sequence: TGCAGTGCTAGTGCGGGGAATGGCTACACCTTC.

The chain employs TRBV4-2 and TRBJ1-4; D perhaps matches TRBD1 (5 bases). Germline V CDR1 and CDR2: LGHNA, YNFKEQ. Deletions cut 0 bases from V and 0 bases from J, with 11 bases between. The CDR3 loop spans 17 amino acids. CDR3 residues: CASSQDGQGSTNEKLFF. Written as DNA, the CDR3 is TGTGCCAGCAGCCAAGACGGGCAGGGCTCAACTAATGAAAAACTGTTTTTT.

This rearrangement joins TRBV5-4 to TRBJ2-2; 9 nucleotides line up with TRBD2. Per germline, CDR1 SGHNT and CDR2 YYREEE (reference sequence). Trimming at V came to 4 bases and at J to 2 bases, leaving 3 bases not matched to a gene. This CDR3 region has 15 residues. The CDR3 loop reads CASSLSGRNTGELFF. For the CDR3, the DNA is TGTGCCAGCAGCCTTAGCGGGAGAAACACCGGGGAGCTGTTTTTT.

The chain recombines TRBV27 with TRBJ1-4; perhaps TRBD1 as D (5 bases). Germline V gives CDR1 MNHEY, CDR2 SMNVEV (reference sequence). V was trimmed by 5 bases and J by 4 bases, leaving 14 bases between them. This CDR3 contains 15 residues. CDR3 sequence: CASSGGGPGNEKLFF. The CDR3 nucleotides read TGTGCCAGCAGTGGGGGAGGGCCTGGTAATGAAAAACTGTTTTTT.